The 15 T cell receptor beta chains below were found in one sample sequenced in a study of patients and donors after allogeneic stem cell transplantation. MiXCR, applied by TCRdb to the RT-PCR reads, yields one record per CDR3 protein. The table records 200,000 to 250,000 distinct CDR3 sequences, over 30% of them present only once. Sequencing was performed on blood, either unsorted or a sorted T cell fraction (not recorded which). Receptor source: a human donor who was either an allogeneic HSCT recipient or a stem cell or donor lymphocyte infusion donor (not recorded which). It is not recorded whose cells these are; they may come from a transplant donor.

Only a few counts were recorded for this clonotype. This chain connects TRBV9 to TRBJ1-1; TRBD1 is a possible D gene (6 bases). Germline values: CDR1 SGDLS, CDR2 YYNGEE. The CDR3 has 13 residues. The V end was cut by 3 bases, the J end by 4 bases, with 10 bases between. In DNA, the CDR3 is TGTGCCAGCAGCGCACAGGGTAGCACTGAAGCTTTCTTT. Translating it yields CASSAQGSTEAFF.

This clonotype was recorded a few times. The chain links TRBV6-5 to TRBJ1-1, with a possible D match to TRBD1 (6 bases). The CDR3 is 16 amino acids. V dropped 2 bases and J dropped 1 base, with 14 bases sitting between them. Germline CDR1 reads MNHEY; CDR2 reads SVGAGI. The CDR3 DNA reads TGTGCCAGCAGTTACACTAGCAGGGGCCCGAACACTGAAGCTTTCTTT. Translating it yields CASSYTSRGPNTEAFF.

The rearrangement joins TRBV5-1 to TRBJ1-5; D perhaps matches TRBD1 (6 bases). The germline V gene has CDR1 SGHRS and CDR2 YFSETQ. Trimming took off 0 bases at V and 7 bases at J, with 14 bases between the two ends. This CDR3 spans 15 amino acids. CDR3 nucleotide sequence: TGCGCCAGCAGCTTGGACGGGGGCGGTTGGCAGCCCCAGCATTTT. Translated, it gives CASSLDGGGWQPQHF.

V is TRBV9 and J is TRBJ1-3; D not resolved. The ends were cut back, 4 bases at V and 0 bases at J, with 11 bases in the middle. This CDR3 contains 15 residues. CDR1 is SGDLS and CDR2 is YYNGEE in the germline V gene. The CDR3 loop reads CASSLRPISGNTIYF. The DNA for the CDR3 is TGTGCCAGCAGCCTACGACCTATCTCTGGAAACACCATATATTTT.

This clonotype occurred a few times. The V call is TRBV12-3 or TRBV12-4, the J call TRBJ1-2; possible D gene TRBD1, 6 bases. Trimming shortened V by 0 bases and J by 3 bases, and 8 bases separated the two germline ends. The CDR3 loop spans 14 amino acids. CDR3 DNA: TGTGCCAGCAGTTTAGCGACAGGCTACTATGGCTACACCTTC. Its translation: CASSLATGYYGYTF.

The J gene is TRBJ1-3, the V gene TRBV30; D call uncertain. This CDR3 has 14 amino acids. Germline lookup yields CDR1 GTSNPN and CDR2 SVGIG (reference sequence). V was clipped by 4 bases and J by 3 bases, with 13 bases between them. The CDR3 region has the DNA TGTGCCTGGACGGACCTAGGGATTGGAAACACCATATATTTT. Its translation is CAWTDLGIGNTIYF. Complete variable domain (other parts from reference TRBV30 and TRBJ1-3): SQTIHQWPATLVQPVGSPLSLECTVEGTSNPNLYWYRQAAGRGLQLLFYSVGIGQISSEVPQNLSASRPQDRQFILSSKKLLLSDSGFYLCAWTDLGIGNTIYFGEGSWLTVV.

This chain uses TRBV6-5 with TRBJ1-1, with 7 bases aligning to TRBD1. V dropped 7 bases and J dropped 2; count of bases not matched to a gene: 4. The CDR3 totals 13 residues. CDR1 MNHEY and CDR2 SVGAGI come from the germline V gene. The CDR3 DNA sequence: TGTGCCAGCAAAGACAGGGTTAACACTGAAGCTTTCTTT. Protein product: CASKDRVNTEAFF.

The chain recombines TRBV5-6 with TRBJ1-2, with D maybe TRBD1 (5 bases). V was trimmed by 3 bases and J by 0 bases, leaving 9 bases between them. From germline, CDR1 is SGHDT and CDR2 YYEEEE. CDR3 length: 14 residues. CDR3 sequence: CASSWDDSNYGYTF. The CDR3 DNA is TGTGCCAGCAGCTGGGACGATTCTAACTATGGCTACACCTTC.

The V gene is TRBV20-1, the J gene TRBJ1-5; 7 bases fit TRBD1. Germline values: CDR1 DFQATT, CDR2 SNEGSKA (reference sequence). V was clipped by 6 bases and J by 1 base; unmatched bases: 9. The CDR3 extends over 15 amino acids. The CDR3 sequence is CSAQDRPGSNQPQHF. For the CDR3, the DNA is TGCAGTGCCCAGGACAGGCCAGGGAGCAATCAGCCCCAGCATTTT.

A few counts support this clonotype. The chain combines TRBV15 with TRBJ1-2; tentatively, D is TRBD1 (5 bases). Trimming left V 0 bases short and J 6 bases short, with 11 bases between. This CDR3 is 14 amino acids long. The germline CDR1 and CDR2 sequences are LNHNV and YYDKDF (reference sequence). CDR3 in amino acids: CATSRDWGNDGYTF. DNA for the CDR3: TGTGCCACCAGCAGAGATTGGGGGAATGATGGCTACACCTTC. The variable domain in full, with the rest retrieved from reference TRBV15 and TRBJ1-2, is DAMVIQNPRYQVTQFGKPVTLSCSQTLNHNVMYWYQQKSSQAPKLLFHYYDKDFNNEADTPDNFQSRRPNTSFCFLDIRSPGLGDTAMYLCATSRDWGNDGYTFGSGTRLTVV.

J is TRBJ1-2 and V is TRBV4-1, with D possibly being TRBD1 (6 bases). Between the trimmed V and J ends, which lost 4 bases and 6 bases, there was a span of 15 bases. Germline V gene lookup returns CDR1 MGHRA and CDR2 YSYEKL. The CDR3 is 14 amino acids. The DNA for the CDR3 is TGCGCCAGCAGCCCAGCGGGAGGGGGTAATGGCTACACCTTC. This translates into CASSPAGGGNGYTF.

This chain uses TRBV24-1 with TRBJ2-6; D tentatively reads TRBD1 or TRBD2 (6 bases each). The CDR3 totals 16 residues. Germline V lookup: CDR1 KGHDR, CDR2 SFDVKD. Trimming stripped 7 bases from V and 0 bases from J, with 12 bases between. CDR3 protein: CATSPGGGSGANVLTF. CDR3 nucleotide sequence: TGTGCCACCAGCCCCGGGGGCGGCTCTGGGGCCAACGTCCTGACTTTC.

Ten or more counts support this clonotype. This chain links TRBV28 with TRBJ1-1; 7 bases are a match to TRBD1. Germline CDR1 is MDHEN and CDR2 is SYDVKM. The J segment lost 10 bases and the V segment lost 5 bases, leaving 7 bases of the junction unmatched. CDR3 length equals 12 residues. Here the CDR3 reads CASSELDRVAFF. CDR3 DNA sequence: TGTGCCAGCAGTGAACTCGACAGGGTAGCTTTCTTT.

This rearrangement joins TRBV5-5 to TRBJ2-7; 10 bases agree with TRBD1. The CDR3 is 15 residues long. Germline V gives CDR1 SGHKS, CDR2 YYEKEE (reference sequence). The V gene end was trimmed by 10 bases and the J gene end by 2 bases; junction bases not matched to a gene: 12. The CDR3 loop reads CASKQRTGGAYEQYF. In DNA, the CDR3 is TGTGCCTCAAAGCAAAGGACAGGGGGTGCCTACGAGCAGTACTTC.

The chain combines TRBV12-3 or TRBV12-4 with TRBJ2-1, with a weak D call TRBD2 (5 bases). There are 13 residues in the CDR3. Trimming removed 7 bases from V and 9 bases from J, with 16 bases in between. CDR3 sequence: CASTPPGFTEQFF. The CDR3 DNA is TGTGCCAGCACCCCCCCGGGGTTTACTGAGCAGTTCTTC.